Following are 31 T cell receptor beta chains from one sample sequenced in a study of T cell responses to AZD1222 COVID-19 vaccine. The assay was immunoSEQ multiplex PCR, and TCRdb's table has in-frame clones only and misses some. Of 90,000 to 110,000 clones listed, approximately 90% are singletons. The sequences come from peripheral blood, collected on day 0 of AZD1222 vaccination. The receptors come from an adult in good health.

CDR3 sequence: CASSQDRGGWETQYF. The CDR3 coding sequence is TGTGCCAGCAGCCAAGATCGAGGAGGGTGGGAGACCCAGTACTTC. The chain joins TRBV3-1 (or the pseudogene TRBV3-2) to TRBJ2-5; D might be TRBD2 (6 bases). Trimming removed 0 bases from V and 5 bases from J, with 13 bases in between. CDR1 is LGHDT, CDR2 YNNKEL, per germline (reference sequence). The CDR3 runs to 15 residues.

The rearrangement links TRBV6-6 to TRBJ2-1; D tentatively fits TRBD1 or TRBD2 (5 bases each). Germline V gene data show CDR1 as MNHNY and CDR2 as SVGAGI (reference sequence). This CDR3 spans 15 amino acids. V lost 6 bases and J lost 2, with 14 bases in between. CDR3 sequence (DNA): TGTGCCAGCAGCCCCAATTGGGGGACCTACAATGAGCAGTTCTTC. It is translated as CASSPNWGTYNEQFF.

As for this clone: Different DNA sequences within this sample yield the same CDR3. V usage is TRBV27 and J usage is TRBJ2-1; 7 positions agree with TRBD2. The CDR3 totals 15 residues. J gave up 2 bases and V 2 bases, and 3 bases lay outside the gene matches. Germline CDR1 and CDR2: MNHEY and SMNVEV (reference sequence). The CDR3 DNA is TGTGCCAGCAGTTTAGCGGGAGAGACCTACAATGAGCAGTTCTTC. It encodes CASSLAGETYNEQFF.

The gene calls are TRBV3-1 (or the pseudogene TRBV3-2) and TRBJ1-6, with D unclear. From germline, CDR1 is LGHDT and CDR2 YNNKEL (reference sequence). V lost 1 base to trimming and J lost 8 bases, with 6 bases between them. The CDR3 loop spans 13 amino acids. The CDR3 region is CASSQAPHSPLHF. CDR3 DNA sequence: TGTGCCAGCAGCCAAGCGCCTCATTCACCCCTCCACTTT.

This chain links TRBV28 with TRBJ1-5, with TRBD1 as a possible D gene (5 bases). V shed 5 bases and J shed 2 bases, with 13 bases lying between them. The CDR3 has 15 amino acids. The V gene's germline CDR1 is MDHEN and CDR2 SYDVKM. The CDR3: CASSPQQGRNQPQHF. The DNA for the CDR3 is TGTGCCAGCAGTCCCCAGCAGGGTCGCAATCAGCCCCAGCATTTT.

CDR3: CASSLRWQNRQPQHF. In DNA, the CDR3 is TGTGCCAGCAGTTTAAGGTGGCAGAACCGGCAGCCCCAGCATTTT. The chain carries TRBV27 and TRBJ1-5; D remains ambiguous. Per germline, CDR1 MNHEY and CDR2 SMNVEV (reference sequence). The CDR3 covers 15 residues. V shed 2 bases and J shed 7 bases, with 15 bases lying between them.

This rearrangement joins TRBV28 to TRBJ1-2; TRBD1 aligns across 7 bases. This CDR3 spans 15 amino acids. The germline V gene has CDR1 MDHEN and CDR2 SYDVKM. The junction had 12 bases not matched to a gene; V was cut back by 5 bases and J by 6 bases. The CDR3 DNA is TGTGCCAGCAGTCCAATGTTACAGGGGAGGAATGGCTACACCTTC. As protein: CASSPMLQGRNGYTF.

The chain has TRBV6-6 and TRBJ1-4; D ambiguous. The CDR3 consists of 18 residues. Per the germline V gene, CDR1 is MNHNY and CDR2 is SVGAGI (reference sequence). V lost 5 bases to trimming and J lost 7 bases, with 26 bases between them. Here the CDR3 DNA reads TGTGCCAGCAGTCGGACTTCACAACGGGCGGGAGAACCTGAAAAACTGTTTTTT. It encodes CASSRTSQRAGEPEKLFF.

This clone has a single count. The V gene is TRBV19, the J gene TRBJ2-1; 10 bases line up with TRBD2. The germline gives CDR1 LNHDA, CDR2 SQIVND (reference sequence). The CDR3 has 16 residues. V lost 5 bases and J lost 1; bases outside the gene matches: 5. CDR3 DNA sequence: TGTGCCAGTAGTGCCCGACTAGCGGGTTCCTACAATGAGCAGTTCTTC. It codes for CASSARLAGSYNEQFF.

The J gene is TRBJ2-7, the V gene TRBV4-2; 10 bases line up with TRBD2. CDR3 length equals 17 residues. The ends lost 1 base at V and 5 bases at J; junction bases unmatched: 11. Looked up from germline, CDR1 is LGHNA and CDR2 is YNFKEQ. The CDR3 DNA reads TGTGCCAGCAGCCAAGGACCGAGCGGGAGGGCCGACGACGAGCAGTACTTC. Encoded protein: CASSQGPSGRADDEQYF.

The V call is TRBV10-1, the J call TRBJ2-7; a weak D match, TRBD2 (6 bases). CDR3 length: 12 residues. CDR1 and CDR2 from the germline V gene are WNHNN and SYGVQD (reference sequence). V lost 4 bases to trimming and J lost 6 bases, with 10 bases between them. The CDR3 DNA follows: TGCGCCAGCAGTGTCTTGGGGGGCGAGCAGTACTTC. Protein sequence: CASSVLGGEQYF.

The chain has TRBV7-6 and TRBJ2-2; a possible D gene is TRBD1 (7 bases). The germline CDR1 and CDR2 sequences are SGHVS and FNYEAQ. The CDR3 is 16 amino acids. Trimming shortened V by 4 bases and J by 1 base, and 13 bases separated the two germline ends. CDR3 sequence reads: CASSSRQGLNTGELFF. In nucleotides, the CDR3 is TGTGCCAGCAGCTCGAGACAGGGACTGAACACCGGGGAGCTGTTTTTT.

This clone occurred once. The chain couples TRBV9 to TRBJ1-2; possibly TRBD1 for D (5 bases). The CDR3 extends over 14 amino acids. The V end lost 1 base, the J end lost 7 bases, and 14 bases lay between the germline ends. Germline CDR1 is SGDLS and CDR2 is YYNGEE. CDR3 amino acids: CASSVPGREFGYTF. DNA for the CDR3: TGTGCCAGCAGCGTACCAGGGAGGGAGTTTGGCTACACCTTC.

The gene calls are TRBV7-2 and TRBJ2-3, with 7 bases identical to TRBD2. The CDR3 is 16 amino acids. The germline V gene encodes CDR1 SGHTA and CDR2 FQGNSA. V was clipped by 1 base and J by 6 bases; unmatched bases: 10. The CDR3, as DNA: TGTGCCAGCAGCTTAGTATTAGCAGGGAGGGGTGATACGCAGTATTTT. Translation gives CASSLVLAGRGDTQYF.

The CDR3 spells CASSQADNTQYF. The DNA of the CDR3 is TGTGCCAGCAGCCAAGCGGATAATACGCAGTATTTT. The chain recombines TRBV3-1 (or the pseudogene TRBV3-2) with TRBJ2-3; no clear D. With 1 base removed from V and 7 bases from J, the gap between germline ends came to 6 bases. From germline, CDR1 is LGHDT and CDR2 YNNKEL (reference sequence). This CDR3 contains 12 residues.

The rearrangement uses TRBV5-1 and TRBJ2-1, with 10 bases aligning to TRBD1. Trimming took 0 bases from V and 0 from J; bases not matched to a gene: 9. The germline gives CDR1 SGHRS, CDR2 YFSETQ. The CDR3 spans 19 residues. The CDR3 coding sequence is TGCGCCAGCAGCTTGGCCGGGACAGGGGACTTATTCTCCTACAATGAGCAGTTCTTC. Its translation: CASSLAGTGDLFSYNEQFF. Full variable domain (missing parts from reference TRBV5-1 and TRBJ2-1): KAGVTQTPRYLIKTRGQQVTLSCSPISGHRSVSWYQQTPGQGLQFLFEYFSETQRNKGNFPGRFSGRQFSNSRSEMNVSTLELGDSALYLCASSLAGTGDLFSYNEQFFGPGTRLTVL.

CDR3 sequence reads: CASSLGDTIPYEQYF. The CDR3 DNA follows: TGTGCCAGCAGCTTAGGGGACACAATTCCCTACGAGCAGTACTTC. This rearrangement joins TRBV7-6 to TRBJ2-7; D is possibly TRBD1 (6 bases). With 1 base removed from V and 2 bases from J, the gap between germline ends came to 12 bases. Germline CDR1 and CDR2: SGHVS and FNYEAQ. The CDR3 covers 15 residues.

The rearrangement links TRBV9 to TRBJ2-5, with 9 bases that match TRBD2. J was trimmed by 4 bases and V by 4 bases; bases with no gene match: 5. Per germline, CDR1 SGDLS and CDR2 YYNGEE. This CDR3 comprises 14 residues. CDR3 protein: CASSSRTSAETQYF. Here the CDR3 DNA reads TGTGCCAGCAGCTCACGGACTAGCGCAGAGACCCAGTACTTC.

This chain uses TRBV27 with TRBJ1-5, with D perhaps TRBD1 (6 bases). Germline CDR1 MNHEY, CDR2 SMNVEV (reference sequence). V lost 0 bases, J lost 9 bases, and 15 bases lay in between. This CDR3 has 15 residues. Written as DNA, the CDR3 is TGTGCCAGCAGTTTATCTGGGGGCTCCGGCTGGCCCCAGCATTTT. It encodes CASSLSGGSGWPQHF.

The DNA of the CDR3 is TGTGCCAGTAGTATTCGTGGTCGGCGACAGGGGAGTGAAAAACTGTTTTTT. This codes for CASSIRGRRQGSEKLFF. V is TRBV19 and J is TRBJ1-4, with 8 bases fitting TRBD1. The CDR3 is 17 amino acids. CDR1 and CDR2 from the germline V gene are LNHDA and SQIVND (reference sequence). J gave up 7 bases and V 3 bases, and 13 bases lay outside the gene matches.

The J gene is TRBJ2-7, the V gene TRBV6-5; a possible D gene is TRBD2 (6 bases). V shed 6 bases and J shed 3 bases, with 15 bases lying between them. In germline, CDR1 is MNHEY, CDR2 SVGAGI. The CDR3 consists of 14 residues. The CDR3 DNA sequence: TGTGCCAGCAGATTGGGACTCCAAGACTACGAGCAGTACTTC. As protein: CASRLGLQDYEQYF.

V is TRBV7-3 and J is TRBJ2-2; perhaps TRBD2 as D (5 bases). This CDR3 spans 17 amino acids. Trimming cost V 5 bases and J 1 base, with 17 bases left between them. Germline V lookup: CDR1 SGHTA, CDR2 FQGTGA. CDR3 sequence (DNA): TGTGCCAGCAGCCCCTCAAGTGCGGGTCTGAACACCGGGGAGCTGTTTTTT. Its translation: CASSPSSAGLNTGELFF.

V is TRBV30 and J is TRBJ1-2, with 10 positions matching TRBD1. Trimming cost V 5 bases and J 9 bases; bases outside gene matches: 9. The CDR3 extends over 13 amino acids. Germline V gene sequence: CDR1 GTSNPN, CDR2 SVGIG (reference sequence). The CDR3 bases are TGTGCCTGGCAACCGGGACAGGGGTCGCGCTACACCTTC. Amino acid sequence: CAWQPGQGSRYTF.

The chain uses TRBV11-2 and TRBJ1-1; D not certain. The CDR3 has 16 amino acids. The V end was cut by 7 bases, the J end by 3 bases, with 21 bases between. Germline V CDR1 and CDR2: SGHAT, FQNNGV. In nucleotides, the CDR3 is TGTGCCAGCACCACCGGCCGGGCAGCTTGGGACACTGAAGCTTTCTTT. Amino acids: CASTTGRAAWDTEAFF.

This clone was observed a few times. The chain is built from TRBV5-1 and TRBJ1-1, with D perhaps TRBD1 (6 bases). The CDR3 extends over 15 amino acids. CDR1 and CDR2 (germline): SGHRS, YFSETQ. Trimming shortened V by 5 bases and J by 0 bases, and 14 bases separated the two germline ends. As DNA, the CDR3 is TGCGCCAGCAGTCAGGGGTCCTTAATGAACACTGAAGCTTTCTTT. Amino acid sequence: CASSQGSLMNTEAFF.

The J gene is TRBJ2-1, the V gene TRBV28; no firm D call. Germline values: CDR1 MDHEN, CDR2 SYDVKM. This CDR3 is 13 amino acids long. The V end lost 7 bases, the J end lost 0 bases, and 7 bases lay between the germline ends. The CDR3 sequence is CASTQISYNEQFF. The CDR3 DNA follows: TGTGCCAGCACCCAGATCTCCTACAATGAGCAGTTCTTC.

This chain joins TRBV2 and TRBJ2-2; 7 positions match TRBD2. This CDR3 comprises 15 residues. The germline V gene encodes CDR1 SNHLY and CDR2 FYNNEI. V trimming: 5 bases; J trimming: 2 bases; junction bases outside the gene matches: 5. CDR3 in DNA: TGTGCCAGCAGTCCTCTAGCGGTAAACACCGGGGAGCTGTTTTTT. The encoded protein is CASSPLAVNTGELFF.

This chain joins TRBV2 and TRBJ2-3, with D maybe TRBD2 (6 bases). The CDR3 spans 13 residues. V was pared by 7 bases and J by 2 bases, with 10 bases between. The germline V gene has CDR1 SNHLY and CDR2 FYNNEI. The DNA of the CDR3 is TGTGCCAGCACCCAGGACTACACAGATACGCAGTATTTT. Protein sequence: CASTQDYTDTQYF.

This rearrangement joins TRBV11-2 to TRBJ1-2, with D tentatively TRBD1 (5 bases). Trimming removed 5 bases at V and 3 bases at J, with 13 bases between. The CDR3 contains 14 residues. Looked up from germline, CDR1 is SGHAT and CDR2 is FQNNGV. The CDR3 DNA follows: TGTGCCAGCAGCCCGGGGGTAGGGGACTATGGCTACACCTTC. Protein product: CASSPGVGDYGYTF.

This clone showed up just a few times. This rearrangement joins TRBV2 to TRBJ1-2; 7 positions match TRBD1. This CDR3 has 15 amino acids. Germline lookup yields CDR1 SNHLY and CDR2 FYNNEI. Trimming at V came to 8 bases and at J to 4 bases, leaving 13 bases not matched to a gene. CDR3 in DNA: TGTGCCAGCCAAGGGGGCACCTTTTCCTCCTATGGCTACACCTTC. It yields the protein CASQGGTFSSYGYTF.

Points on this clone: The same CDR3 arises from other DNA sequences in this sample as well. This rearrangement joins TRBV5-1 to TRBJ2-5; D not certain. The CDR3 spans 13 residues. V gave up 0 bases and J gave up 1 base, with 4 bases separating them. Germline V gives CDR1 SGHRS, CDR2 YFSETQ. CDR3 sequence reads: CASSLAVQETQYF. The CDR3 DNA reads TGCGCCAGCAGCTTGGCGGTCCAAGAGACCCAGTACTTC.